These T cell receptor beta chains were read from a single sample in a study of blood T cell repertoires in COVID-19. The protocol was immunoSEQ multiplex PCR, while the TCRdb copy is restricted to in-frame clones and leaves out a portion. This sample has roughly 520,000 clones, with roughly 90% found just once. Sequencing input: PBMCs or T cells enriched from blood (not recorded which). The receptors originated from a woman in her thirties or forties who had recovered from COVID-19. Both conserved end residues are part of each CDR3. Fields, in order: J gene, V gene, D gene, clone size, CDR3 DNA, CDR3 protein. The D gene is left open where the match is weak. Clone size is given for some rows only: seen once, a few or many times, or a class if the clone is expanded.

>TRBJ2-5|TRBV24-1|TRBD1|.
TGTGCCATCAGCCCCGGGACAGGGGGCCCGGAGACCCAGTACTTC
CAISPGTGGPETQYF
>TRBJ2-3|TRBV29-1|.|once
TGCAGCGTTGGGGACAACACAGATACGCAGTATTTT
CSVGDNTDTQYF
>TRBJ1-1|TRBV12-3/TRBV12-4|TRBD1|.
TGTGCCAGCAGTTTTAACAGGGGGACTGAAGCTTTCTTT
CASSFNRGTEAFF
>TRBJ1-2|TRBV12-3/TRBV12-4|TRBD1|.
TGTGCCAGCAAATACAGGGGTCATGGCTACACCTTC
CASKYRGHGYTF
>TRBJ1-2|TRBV7-9|TRBD1|.
TGTGCCAGCAGCTTATCGCCGACAGGGAGAGTCCCCGGTGGCTACACCTTC
CASSLSPTGRVPGGYTF
>TRBJ1-2|TRBV10-2|.|.
TGCGCCAGCAGTGAGGTTGGGGGGGGCGGCAGAAATGGCTACACCTTC
CASSEVGGGGRNGYTF
>TRBJ2-1|TRBV7-9|TRBD2|.
TGTGCCAGCAGCTCGGGACTAGCGTACAATGAGCAGTTCTTC
CASSSGLAYNEQFF
>TRBJ2-3|TRBV2|TRBD2|.
TGTGCCGCGGGGGTCAGGGCCCCTTCTAACACAGATACGCAGTATTTT
CAAGVRAPSNTDTQYF
>TRBJ1-1|TRBV27|.|.
TGTGCCAGCAGAGCGCTGGACACACTTTTCTTT
CASRALDTLFF
>TRBJ1-2|TRBV7-9|.|few
TGTGCCAGCAGCGCTCAGGGGTTTCGTGGCTACACCTTC
CASSAQGFRGYTF
>TRBJ2-1|TRBV24-1|TRBD1|.
TGTGCCACCAGTGACTCTAACAGGGGCGGTGAGCAGTTCTTC
CATSDSNRGGEQFF
>TRBJ1-1|TRBV11-3|.|.
TGTGCCAGCAGCTTGACAGATGAAGCTTTCTTT
CASSLTDEAFF
>TRBJ1-3|TRBV29-1|.|.
TGCAGCGCCTCCTCAGGGTCCGGAAACACCATATATTTT
CSASSGSGNTIYF
>TRBJ1-1|TRBV6-5|TRBD1|.
TGTGCCAGCAGCCCGGCTCGTGACAGGGCAGCTTTCTTT
CASSPARDRAAFF
>TRBJ1-1|TRBV20-1|.|.
TGCAGTGCTAGTATGGGGGGTATGAACACTGAAGCTTTCTTT
CSASMGGMNTEAFF
>TRBJ1-2|TRBV2|.|.
TGTGCCAGCAGTTTTCAGAACTATGGCTACACCTTC
CASSFQNYGYTF
>TRBJ1-2|TRBV11-2|.|.
TGTGCCAGCAGCTTAGAGCCAGGGTATGGCTACACCTTC
CASSLEPGYGYTF
>TRBJ1-3|TRBV4-3|.|.
TGCGCCAGCAGCCAAGCGGCCCCAGGAGGAAACACCATATATTTT
CASSQAAPGGNTIYF
>TRBJ2-1|TRBV4-1|.|.
TGCGCCAGCAGCCCCTCTTTTAGCTCCTACAATGAGCAGTTCTTC
CASSPSFSSYNEQFF
>TRBJ1-1|TRBV12-3/TRBV12-4|TRBD1|once
TGTGCCAGCAGTGGGACAGCGAACACTGAAGCTTTCTTT
CASSGTANTEAFF
>TRBJ1-5|TRBV24-1|.|.
TGTGCCACCAGTGATCCCCGGGAGGGTCAGCCCCAGCATTTT
CATSDPREGQPQHF
>TRBJ2-7|TRBV11-3|TRBD1|.
TGTGCCAGCAGCCGAATACAGCAACCACAGGGGGAATTTACCTACGAGCAGTACTTC
CASSRIQQPQGEFTYEQYF
>TRBJ2-1|TRBV7-9|.|.
TGTGCCAGCAGCTTACCCGGTCAAACCTACAATGAGCAGTTCTTC
CASSLPGQTYNEQFF
>TRBJ1-2|TRBV4-3|.|.
TGCGCCAGCAGCCAAGCTGGGCAGGCCTACTATGGCTACACCTTC
CASSQAGQAYYGYTF
>TRBJ2-2|TRBV5-8|.|.
TGTGCCAGCAGCCGGGATCTAGCGTCGAAGACCGGGGAGCTGTTTTTT
CASSRDLASKTGELFF
>TRBJ2-1|TRBV18|.|.
TGTGCCAGCTCACCTGACAGCCGTGAGCAGTTCTTC
CASSPDSREQFF
>TRBJ1-3|TRBV2|.|.
TGTGCCAGCAGTAATGAGGAAAGAGGAAACACCATATATTTT
CASSNEERGNTIYF
>TRBJ2-7|TRBV11-3|.|.
TGTGCCAGCAGCTCAACTAGAGTAAGCTCCTACGAGCAGTACTTC
CASSSTRVSSYEQYF
>TRBJ2-5|TRBV24-1|.|once
TGTGCCACCAGACAATCGGGGCAAGAGACCCAGTACTTC
CATRQSGQETQYF
>TRBJ1-5|TRBV10-3|.|.
TGTGCCATCTCGACAGGAGCCTTCAATCAGCCCCAGCATTTT
CAISTGAFNQPQHF
>TRBJ2-1|TRBV7-9|TRBD2|.
TGTGCCAGCAGCTTGAAGCGGGAGGGCCTAAATGAGCAGTTCTTC
CASSLKREGLNEQFF
>TRBJ2-1|TRBV5-1|TRBD2|.
TGCGCCAGCAGCCCAGGCGGATTTAGCGGGAGGCCCAATGAGCAGTTCTTC
CASSPGGFSGRPNEQFF
>TRBJ2-3|TRBV9|.|once
TGTGCCAGCAGGAATACGGGGGGCACAGATACGCAGTATTTT
CASRNTGGTDTQYF
>TRBJ2-7|TRBV23-1|TRBD1|once
TGCGCCAGCAGTCAAATAAGGCCCGAGGGGACAGGGTTGGGCGAGCAGTACTTC
CASSQIRPEGTGLGEQYF
>TRBJ2-1|TRBV18|TRBD1|.
TGTGCCAGCTCACCACCAGACAGGGGCAATGAGCAGTTCTTC
CASSPPDRGNEQFF
>TRBJ1-2|TRBV19|TRBD1|.
TGTGCCAGTAGTATCTTCGGACAGGGGAGCTATGGCTACACCTTC
CASSIFGQGSYGYTF
>TRBJ2-7|TRBV4-3|.|.
TGCGCCAGCAGCCAAGAGGCAGCACAGTCCTACGAGCAGTACTTC
CASSQEAAQSYEQYF
>TRBJ2-5|TRBV7-2|.|once
TGTGCCAGCAGCTCAAGGACAGGGAGGGGGGAGACCCAGTACTTC
CASSSRTGRGETQYF
>TRBJ1-1|TRBV29-1|.|once
TGCAGCGTTGGCAGGGGTGAAGCTTTCTTT
CSVGRGEAFF